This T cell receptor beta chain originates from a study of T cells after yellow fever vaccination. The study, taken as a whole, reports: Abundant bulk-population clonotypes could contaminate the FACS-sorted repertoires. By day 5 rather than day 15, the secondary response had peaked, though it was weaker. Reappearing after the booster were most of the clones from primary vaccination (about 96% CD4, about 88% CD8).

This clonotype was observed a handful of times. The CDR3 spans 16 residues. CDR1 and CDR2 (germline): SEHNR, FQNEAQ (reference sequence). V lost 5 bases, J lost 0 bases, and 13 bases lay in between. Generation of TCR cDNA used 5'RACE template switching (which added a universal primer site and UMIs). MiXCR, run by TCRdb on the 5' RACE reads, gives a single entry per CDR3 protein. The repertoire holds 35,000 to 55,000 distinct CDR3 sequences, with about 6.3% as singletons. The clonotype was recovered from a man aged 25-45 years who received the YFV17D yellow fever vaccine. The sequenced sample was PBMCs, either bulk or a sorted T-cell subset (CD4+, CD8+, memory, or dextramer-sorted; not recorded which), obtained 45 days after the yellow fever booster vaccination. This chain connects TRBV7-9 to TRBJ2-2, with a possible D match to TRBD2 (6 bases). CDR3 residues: CASSTTSFSNTGELFF. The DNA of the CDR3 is TGTGCCAGCAGCACTACTAGCTTCTCGAACACCGGGGAGCTGTTTTTT.